This T cell receptor (beta chain) was sequenced in a study of brain metastases from non-small cell lung cancer. The V and J ends lost 1 base and 3 bases respectively, with 11 bases between them. The CDR3 runs 14 residues. In germline, CDR1 is SQVTM, CDR2 ANQGSEA. TCRdb's copy holds only in-frame clones and misses some; the assay was immunoSEQ multiplex PCR. This sample has fewer than 9,500 clones, with just under 85% found just once. This clone turned up a few times. The antigen is not known. Study-wide results and caveats: Expanded T-cell clones appeared in 55% to 75% of brain metastases over primaries. Paired brain metastases and primary tumors largely shared TCR repertoires. Compared with primary tumors, brain metastases showed less T-cell infiltration.

The chain links TRBV29-1 to TRBJ2-3, with D possibly called TRBD1 or TRBD2 (5 bases each). Sequencing was carried out using primary lung tumor tissue. The source of this sequence is a donor at least 40 years old with non-small cell lung cancer. The CDR3 spells CSVEGGGGTDTQYF. CDR3 DNA: TGCAGCGTTGAAGGGGGCGGAGGAACAGATACGCAGTATTTT.